A selection of T cell receptor beta chains follows, all from one sample in a study of metastatic and nonmetastatic thyroid tumors. TCRdb re-analyzed the PCR reads through MiXCR. The data contain over 20,000 clones, 12% of them singletons. The material sequenced was blood. The source is a male donor with papillary thyroid cancer or a benign thyroid nodule (not recorded which). Some clones in this sample may be carry-over from other donors' samples. Both conserved end residues are trimmed from each CDR3. Clone size, where shown, is once, few, many, or a class for clones that have expanded.

>TRBJ1-1|.|TRBV7-9
VSSLGGPEGAF
>TRBJ1-5|many|TRBV19
ASSIGAGGNQPQH
>TRBJ2-2|many|TRBV20-1
SAVYRGKTGELF
>TRBJ2-2|many|TRBV11-2
ASSFGLAGGTGELF
>TRBJ1-3|.|TRBV6-5
ASSYSMGIGGGNTIY
>TRBJ2-7|.|TRBV12-3/TRBV12-4
ATGVAYEQY
>TRBJ2-2|many|TRBV13
ASSLVSGRAPGELF
>TRBJ2-1|many|TRBV11-2
ASSLPTSGDISNEQF
>TRBJ2-3|.|TRBV4-2
ASSQEGPRQGADTQY
>TRBJ2-7|many|TRBV5-1
ASSLGGQGKYEQY
>TRBJ2-3|.|TRBV2
ASTPTSGRTDTQY
>TRBJ2-7|.|TRBV4-1
ASSQDRGFVQY
>TRBJ2-6|few|TRBV9
ASSGDTSGANVLT
>TRBJ2-1|many|TRBV20-1
SARGGRGNEQF
>TRBJ2-7|once|TRBV20-1
SASWTGAPRTAYEQY
>TRBJ1-1|few|TRBV19
ASSPPAERVAF
>TRBJ1-2|medium-sized|TRBV6-1
ASSVEFYGYT
>TRBJ2-7|medium-sized|TRBV28
ATIPGGRAYEQY
>TRBJ1-2|many|TRBV18
ASSLDSNYGYT
>TRBJ1-1|many|TRBV7-9
ASSQRVETEAF
>TRBJ2-1|medium-sized|TRBV19
ASTRAGVYNEQF
>TRBJ2-1|.|TRBV6-1
ASSPSGSEQF
>TRBJ1-3|.|TRBV6-5
ASSYGGNRAGNTIY
>TRBJ2-1|.|TRBV19
ASSIYGRGREYNEQF
>TRBJ2-1|.|TRBV12-3/TRBV12-4
ASSLAGGDYNEQF
>TRBJ2-7|.|TRBV12-3/TRBV12-4
ASSFMGQGDEQY
>TRBJ1-5|many|TRBV4-1
ASSQERQGSQPQH
>TRBJ2-5|many|TRBV29-1
SVIGLAEFQETQY
>TRBJ1-1|few|TRBV28
ASSYLSTGGRGNTEAF
>TRBJ2-7|.|TRBV27
ASSLGRGTYEQY
>TRBJ2-7|few|TRBV6-1
ASTSRQGLLKQY
>TRBJ2-5|many|TRBV7-3
ASSSRRGRQETQY
>TRBJ2-7|medium-sized|TRBV27
ASSLGTGSYEQY
>TRBJ2-7|.|TRBV20-1
SVTSGTYEQY
>TRBJ2-3|medium-sized|TRBV12-3/TRBV12-4
ASSSGAASTDTQY
>TRBJ2-3|many|TRBV20-1
SARDPSGRGTDTQY
>TRBJ1-5|.|TRBV20-1
SARSGLESQPQH
>TRBJ1-1|many|TRBV11-1
ASRITEVMNTEAF
>TRBJ2-7|medium-sized|TRBV28
ASVIAGSSYEQY
>TRBJ1-1|many|TRBV10-3
AISTDGTEAF
>TRBJ2-7|many|TRBV20-1
SARTGTQRGQY
>TRBJ2-1|many|TRBV11-3
ASSPGRLADYNEQF
>TRBJ1-1|many|TRBV11-1
ASSLLDRVMNTEAF
>TRBJ2-7|few|TRBV10-2
ASSGAPGGEQY
>TRBJ2-7|few|TRBV5-4
ASSPNAGINSYEQY
>TRBJ2-1|many|TRBV2
ASSAEGTGAAGPRPNEQF
>TRBJ2-1|once|TRBV20-1
SARSGLAGAFNEQF
>TRBJ2-7|many|TRBV5-1
ASSAGQPTYEQY
>TRBJ1-6|.|TRBV28
ASIRTFEGGSPLH
>TRBJ2-5|many|TRBV19
ASSPDRGLYTKTQY
>TRBJ2-2|.|TRBV11-3
ASSPEWDSNTGELF
>TRBJ1-1|many|TRBV20-1
SASLGAPNTEAF
>TRBJ2-4|many|TRBV15
ATSGKRAGVTKNIQY
>TRBJ2-5|many|TRBV19
ASSIRDTLQETQY
>TRBJ2-2|once|TRBV7-2
ARWGLSTGELF